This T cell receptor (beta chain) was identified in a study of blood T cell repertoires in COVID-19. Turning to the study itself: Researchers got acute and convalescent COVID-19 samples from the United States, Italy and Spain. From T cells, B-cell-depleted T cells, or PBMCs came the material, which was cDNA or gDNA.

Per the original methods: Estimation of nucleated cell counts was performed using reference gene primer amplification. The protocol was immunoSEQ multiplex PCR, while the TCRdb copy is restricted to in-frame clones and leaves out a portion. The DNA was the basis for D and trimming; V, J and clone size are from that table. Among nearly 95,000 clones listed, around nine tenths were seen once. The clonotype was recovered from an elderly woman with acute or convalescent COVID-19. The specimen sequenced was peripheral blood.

CDR3 amino acids: CAGSGQGAAEAFF. The CDR3 DNA follows: TGTGCCGGCTCGGGACAGGGGGCAGCTGAAGCTTTCTTT. The chain carries TRBV2 and TRBJ1-1, with TRBD1 matching over 12 bases. Per germline, CDR1 SNHLY and CDR2 FYNNEI. The CDR3 covers 13 residues. After removal of 11 bases from V and 6 bases from J, the junction contained 7 bases not matched to a gene.